This TCR beta chain was recorded in a study of T cell responses to AZD1222 COVID-19 vaccine. Study-wide results and caveats: Two AZD1222 doses significantly raised spike-specific TCR breadth and depth over controls.

The table lists this clone with a few counts. Its target is not known. Assay: immunoSEQ multiplex PCR; the TCRdb copy retains only in-frame clones and omits some. This table has under 150,000 clones, 80% to 85% appearing once. Looked up from germline, CDR1 is MNHEY and CDR2 is SVGAGI. CDR3 length: 11 residues. Specimen: peripheral blood, collected on day 0 of MenACWY control vaccination. The receptor was derived from an adult in good health. The chain uses TRBV6-5 and TRBJ2-5, with TRBD1 as a possible D gene (7 bases). The CDR3 DNA is TGTGCGACAGGGAGGCAGGAGACCCAGTACTTC. This encodes CATGRQETQYF.